These 21 T cell receptor beta chains were sequenced from one sample in a study of cytomegalovirus exposure and HLA in healthy donors (dated by TCRdb to about 2017). Library construction relied on the immunoSEQ multiplex PCR assay. For the multiplex PCR, a mixture combining 60 forward primers for TCR Vbeta segments and 13 reverse primers for TCR Jbeta segments was used. TCRdb retrieved this table from immuneACCESS and kept in-frame rearrangements only. Not all clones are present; in checked studies, unresolved V genes account for under half, and no reason is known for the remainder. The sample table holds 200,000 to 250,000 clones, of which roughly 80% were seen once. The biggest ten clones account for 3% to 4% of the sample. Sequencing was performed on PBMCs. The receptors originated from a male donor in good health and CMV-seronegative.

The rearrangement joins TRBV11-2 to TRBJ2-5; TRBD2 agrees at 7 bases. Trimming took 1 base from V and 3 from J; bases not matched to a gene: 8. The CDR3 loop spans 16 amino acids. CDR1 is SGHAT, CDR2 FQNNGV, per germline. The CDR3 nucleotides are TGTGCCAGCAGCTTAGTCCCTAGCGGTGGGAAAGAGACCCAGTACTTC. It yields the protein CASSLVPSGGKETQYF.

The chain joins TRBV4-1 to TRBJ2-7; TRBD2 agrees at 10 bases. Trimming removed 0 bases from V and 4 bases from J; junction bases left unmatched: 12. Germline CDR1 reads MGHRA; CDR2 reads YSYEKL. The CDR3 has 18 amino acids. The CDR3: CASSQDGVAGGIPYEQYF. The CDR3 nucleotides read TGCGCCAGCAGCCAAGATGGAGTAGCGGGAGGTATTCCGTACGAGCAGTACTTC.

This clone has a handful of counts. V usage is TRBV19 and J usage is TRBJ2-7; tentatively, D is TRBD2 (5 bases). With 6 bases removed from V and 3 bases from J, the gap between germline ends came to 18 bases. The CDR3 is 15 residues long. The germline CDR1 and CDR2 sequences are LNHDA and SQIVND (reference sequence). The CDR3 nucleotides are TGTGCCAGTAGCCCCACCCCTCTACTAGGCTACGAGCAGTACTTC. Residues: CASSPTPLLGYEQYF.

The chain is built from TRBV5-1 and TRBJ2-5; D unresolved. The V and J ends lost 4 bases and 2 bases respectively, with 3 bases between them. CDR1 and CDR2 (germline): SGHRS, YFSETQ. The CDR3 is 11 amino acids. CDR3 sequence (DNA): TGCGCCAGCAGCACTCAAGAGACCCAGTACTTC. Residues: CASSTQETQYF.

This clone was detected only once. The chain employs TRBV19 and TRBJ2-3, with D tentatively TRBD2 (6 bases). Germline-derived CDR1 and CDR2 are LNHDA and SQIVND (reference sequence). The CDR3 covers 16 residues. V was shortened by 1 base and J by 1 base, with 12 bases between the two germline ends. CDR3 sequence: CASSIGGTWGTDTQYF. CDR3 nucleotides: TGTGCCAGTAGTATAGGTGGGACTTGGGGCACAGATACGCAGTATTTT. Complete variable domain (other parts from reference TRBV19 and TRBJ2-3): DGGITQSPKYLFRKEGQNVTLSCEQNLNHDAMYWYRQDPGQGLRLIYYSQIVNDFQKGDIAEGYSVSREKKESFPLTVTSAQKNPTAFYLCASSIGGTWGTDTQYFGPGTRLTVL.

This rearrangement joins TRBV29-1 to TRBJ2-5, with 9 bases fitting TRBD1. J lost 5 bases, V lost 1 base, and 2 bases had no gene match. Germline-derived CDR1 and CDR2 are SQVTM and ANQGSEA. The length of the CDR3 is 13 residues. The CDR3 DNA sequence: TGCAGCGTTGAAGGGACAGGGGTGGAGACCCAGTACTTC. Translation: CSVEGTGVETQYF.

In its sample, this clone was seen once. The chain employs TRBV19 and TRBJ2-1; 10 bases map to TRBD2. This CDR3 spans 19 amino acids. With V trimmed by 7 bases and J by 4 bases, 19 bases remained unmatched. The germline gives CDR1 LNHDA, CDR2 SQIVND (reference sequence). The CDR3 DNA reads TGTGCCAGTACCTCGTACGGAAGTAGCGGGAGGAGGGGTTACAATGAGCAGTTCTTC. This gives the protein CASTSYGSSGRRGYNEQFF.

The gene calls are TRBV11-2 and TRBJ2-7; D remains unclear. The CDR3 sequence is 14 residues long. Germline values: CDR1 SGHAT, CDR2 FQNNGV. Trimming cost V 5 bases and J 0 bases, with 11 bases left between them. The CDR3 coding sequence is TGTGCCAGCAGCACAAGAAGGAGCTCCTACGAGCAGTACTTC. Its protein product is CASSTRRSSYEQYF. Complete variable domain (other parts from reference TRBV11-2 and TRBJ2-7): EAGVAQSPRYKIIEKRQSVAFWCNPISGHATLYWYQQILGQGPKLLIQFQNNGVVDDSQLPKDRFSAERLKGVDSTLKIQPAKLEDSAVYLCASSTRRSSYEQYFGPGTRLTVT.

Remarks on this clone: Other DNA sequences of this sample code for an identical CDR3. V and J are TRBV6-5 and TRBJ2-1; TRBD2 matches at 13 bases. CDR3 length equals 15 residues. CDR1 MNHEY and CDR2 SVGAGI come from the germline V gene. Unmatched junction bases numbered 3, after V lost 2 bases and J lost 8 bases. The CDR3 sequence is CASSYTSGRVDEQFF. CDR3 nucleotides: TGTGCCAGCAGTTACACTAGCGGGAGGGTCGATGAGCAGTTCTTC.

This rearrangement joins TRBV25-1 to TRBJ2-3, with a tentative D call TRBD1 (6 bases). Germline-derived CDR1 and CDR2 are MGHDK and SYGVNS. The CDR3 is 16 residues long. The V end was cut by 0 bases, the J end by 1 base, with 11 bases between. CDR3 in DNA: TGTGCCAGCAGTGAATATGGGGGCACCGGCACAGATACGCAGTATTTT. This codes for CASSEYGGTGTDTQYF.

The V gene is TRBV28, the J gene TRBJ1-6; tentative D call: TRBD1 (6 bases). Germline V gene lookup returns CDR1 MDHEN and CDR2 SYDVKM. The CDR3 has 13 amino acids. The ends were cut back, 5 bases at V and 10 bases at J, with 12 bases in the middle. In DNA form, the CDR3 reads TGTGCCAGCAGTCCACAGGGTATCTCACCCCTCCACTTT. It is translated as CASSPQGISPLHF.

The chain combines TRBV19 with TRBJ2-3, with a possible D match to TRBD2 (5 bases). The V gene's germline CDR1 is LNHDA and CDR2 SQIVND (reference sequence). There are 13 residues in the CDR3. V was pared by 6 bases and J by 2 bases, with 9 bases between. The CDR3 loop reads CASRPTITDTQYF. Here the CDR3 DNA reads TGTGCCAGTAGGCCGACTATCACAGATACGCAGTATTTT.

This sequence joins TRBV7-9 and TRBJ2-7; the D gene is possibly TRBD1 (6 bases). Germline CDR1 is SEHNR and CDR2 is FQNEAQ (reference sequence). This CDR3 is 12 amino acids long. V lost 4 bases and J 8 bases, leaving 12 bases between the germline ends. CDR3 in DNA: TGTGCCAGCAGCTCGGGACACGAAAAGCAGTACTTC. This gives the protein CASSSGHEKQYF. Complete variable domain (other parts from reference TRBV7-9 and TRBJ2-7): DTGVSQNPRHKITKRGQNVTFRCDPISEHNRLYWYRQTLGQGPEFLTYFQNEAQLEKSRLLSDRFSAERPKGSFSTLEIQRTEQGDSAMYLCASSSGHEKQYFGPGTRLTVT.

The chain joins TRBV7-9 to TRBJ2-7, with D possibly TRBD2 on 5 matching bases. Between the trimmed V and J ends, which lost 10 bases and 0 bases, there was a span of 16 bases. This CDR3 region has 14 residues. Germline V CDR1 and CDR2: SEHNR, FQNEAQ (reference sequence). The CDR3 region is CATRGRSFSYEQYF. In DNA form, the CDR3 reads TGTGCCACCCGGGGTAGAAGCTTCTCCTACGAGCAGTACTTC. The full variable domain, in which reference TRBV7-9 and TRBJ2-7 provide the parts outside the CDR3, is DTGVSQNPRHKITKRGQNVTFRCDPISEHNRLYWYRQTLGQGPEFLTYFQNEAQLEKSRLLSDRFSAERPKGSFSTLEIQRTEQGDSAMYLCATRGRSFSYEQYFGPGTRLTVT.

The chain links TRBV19 to TRBJ1-5; 8 bases line up with TRBD1. The CDR3 sequence is 15 residues long. The junction had 3 bases not matched to a gene; V was cut back by 3 bases and J by 2 bases. CDR1 is LNHDA, CDR2 SQIVND, per germline (reference sequence). The CDR3 DNA is TGTGCCAGTAGTATCGCGGACAGGGGCAATCAGCCCCAGCATTTT. It is translated as CASSIADRGNQPQHF. The full variable domain, in which reference TRBV19 and TRBJ1-5 provide the parts outside the CDR3, is DGGITQSPKYLFRKEGQNVTLSCEQNLNHDAMYWYRQDPGQGLRLIYYSQIVNDFQKGDIAEGYSVSREKKESFPLTVTSAQKNPTAFYLCASSIADRGNQPQHFGDGTRLSIL.

V and J are TRBV5-1 and TRBJ2-7, with 12 nucleotides matching TRBD2. With V trimmed by 1 base and J by 2 bases, 4 bases remained unmatched. Germline CDR1 is SGHRS and CDR2 is YFSETQ. The CDR3 spans 16 residues. CDR3 bases: TGCGCCAGCAGCTTGCGACTAGCGGGAGAGGCCTACGAGCAGTACTTC. Its protein product is CASSLRLAGEAYEQYF.

The chain is built from TRBV7-4 and TRBJ2-6; a possible D gene is TRBD2 (6 bases). CDR3 length equals 14 residues. V lost 5 bases and J 3 bases, leaving 8 bases between the germline ends. Per the germline V gene, CDR1 is SGHVT and CDR2 is SQSDAQ. The CDR3 region is CASSPGLGANVLTF. The CDR3 nucleotides read TGTGCCAGCAGCCCGGGACTTGGGGCCAACGTCCTGACTTTC.

The rearrangement joins TRBV5-5 to TRBJ2-7, with 8 nucleotides matching TRBD2. The V gene's germline CDR1 is SGHKS and CDR2 YYEKEE (reference sequence). V was pared by 1 base and J by 0 bases, with 6 bases of the junction left unmatched. CDR3 length: 16 amino acids. CDR3 DNA sequence: TGTGCCAGCAGCTTGTCGGCTAGCGGGCTCTCCTACGAGCAGTACTTC. This encodes CASSLSASGLSYEQYF.

The rearrangement links TRBV11-1 to TRBJ1-4, with 7 bases fitting TRBD1. This CDR3 has 18 amino acids. V was pared by 5 bases and J by 6 bases, with 18 bases of the junction left unmatched. Germline CDR1 SGHAT, CDR2 FQDESV (reference sequence). The CDR3 DNA is TGTGCCAGCAGCCAAAGGATGGGACAGCCGGGCGCCGATGAAAAACTGTTTTTT. The encoded protein is CASSQRMGQPGADEKLFF.

This clone was observed a few times. The V gene is TRBV27, the J gene TRBJ2-1; the match to TRBD2 covers 13 bases. The CDR3 has 20 amino acids. The V segment lost 5 bases and the J segment 0 bases; nucleotides outside the gene matches: 13. The germline gives CDR1 MNHEY, CDR2 SMNVEV (reference sequence). CDR3 sequence: CASSPRWGLAGTSSYNEQFF. CDR3 sequence (DNA): TGTGCCAGCAGTCCTCGCTGGGGACTAGCGGGGACCTCCTCCTACAATGAGCAGTTCTTC.

This clone was detected a few times. V gene TRBV7-2 combines with J gene TRBJ1-1; a weak D match, TRBD1 (5 bases). V lost 1 base and J lost 5, with 11 bases in between. The CDR3 spans 14 residues. Germline V gene sequence: CDR1 SGHTA, CDR2 FQGNSA. CDR3 nucleotide sequence: TGTGCCAGCAGCTTAGAGGTAGCAGGGACTGAAGCTTTCTTT. It translates to CASSLEVAGTEAFF.